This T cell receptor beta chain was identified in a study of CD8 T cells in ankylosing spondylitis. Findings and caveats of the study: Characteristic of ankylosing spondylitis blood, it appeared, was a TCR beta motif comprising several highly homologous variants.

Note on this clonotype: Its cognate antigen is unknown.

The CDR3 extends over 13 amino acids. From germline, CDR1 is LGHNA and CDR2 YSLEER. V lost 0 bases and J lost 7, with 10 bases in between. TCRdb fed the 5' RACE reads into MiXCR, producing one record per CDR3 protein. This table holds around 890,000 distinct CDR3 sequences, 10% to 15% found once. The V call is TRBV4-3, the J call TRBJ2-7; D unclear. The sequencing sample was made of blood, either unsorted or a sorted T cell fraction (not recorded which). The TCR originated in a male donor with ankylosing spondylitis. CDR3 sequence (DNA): TGCGCCAGCAGCCAAGACCCGCTGGGGGAGCAGTACTTC. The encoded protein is CASSQDPLGEQYF.